Described below is a single T cell receptor beta chain sequence and its context. The antigen remains undetermined. The sample is drawn from a study of shared clonotypes between healthy human individuals. Study outcomes and limitations: Sampling covered blood only; tissue repertoires likely differ. For naive CD4 cells, roughly 4.6% of clonotypes were shared across a few donors.

In the study's own analysis: ImmunoSEQ sequences covered only the junction and lacked quality scores; filtering therefore differed. Here immunoSEQ multiplex PCR was the method, and the copy in TCRdb shows in-frame clones only, minus some. D and trimming were read from the DNA, whereas the V and J calls and clone size are those reported in that table. The sample comprises 630,000 or so clones, roughly 98% of which are singletons, and 0.3% rests with the top ten. Per the germline V gene, CDR1 is SGHVS and CDR2 is FQNEAQ. The CDR3 is 16 residues long. Trimming removed 1 base from V and 4 bases from J, with 14 bases in between. Only CD45RO-negative cells positively selected for CCR7 counted as naive CD8 cells, so terminally differentiated effector memory CD45RA+ cells were excluded.

This chain connects TRBV7-8 to TRBJ2-1; possibly TRBD2 for D (5 bases). Sequencing was done on a sample of naive CD8+ T cells sorted from blood. This clonotype originated in a man aged 25 to 40 in good health. Here the CDR3 DNA reads TGTGCCAGCAGCTTAGTTCCAGCGGAGGTATACAATGAGCAGTTCTTC. This codes for CASSLVPAEVYNEQFF.